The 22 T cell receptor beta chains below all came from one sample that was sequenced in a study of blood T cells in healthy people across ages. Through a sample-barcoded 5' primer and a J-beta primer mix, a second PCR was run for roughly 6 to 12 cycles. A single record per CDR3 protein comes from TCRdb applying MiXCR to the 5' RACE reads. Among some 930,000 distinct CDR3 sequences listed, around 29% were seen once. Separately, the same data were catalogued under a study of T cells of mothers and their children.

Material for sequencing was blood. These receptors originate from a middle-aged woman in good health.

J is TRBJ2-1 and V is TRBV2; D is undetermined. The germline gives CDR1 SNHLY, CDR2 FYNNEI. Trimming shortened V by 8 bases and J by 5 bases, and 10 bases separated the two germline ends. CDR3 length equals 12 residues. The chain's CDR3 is CASGDEDNEQFF. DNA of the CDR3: TGTGCCAGCGGGGATGAGGACAATGAGCAGTTCTTC. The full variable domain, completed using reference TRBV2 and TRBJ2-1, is EPEVTQTPSHQVTQMGQEVILRCVPISNHLYFYWYRQILGQKVEFLVSFYNNEISEKSEIFDDQFSVERPDGSNFTLKIRSTKLEDSAMYFCASGDEDNEQFFGPGTRLTVL.

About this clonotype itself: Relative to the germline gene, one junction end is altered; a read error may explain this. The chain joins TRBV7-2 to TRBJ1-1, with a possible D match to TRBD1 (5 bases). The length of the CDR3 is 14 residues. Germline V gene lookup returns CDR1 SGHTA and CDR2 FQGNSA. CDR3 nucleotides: TGTGCCGGCAGAACGACAGCCATGAACACTGAAGCTTTCTTT. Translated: CAGRTTAMNTEAFF.

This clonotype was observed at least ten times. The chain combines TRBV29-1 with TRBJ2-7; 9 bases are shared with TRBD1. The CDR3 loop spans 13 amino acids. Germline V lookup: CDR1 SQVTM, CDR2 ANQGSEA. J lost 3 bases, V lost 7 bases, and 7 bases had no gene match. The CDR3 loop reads CSARDRVGYEQYF. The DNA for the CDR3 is TGCAGCGCAAGGGACAGGGTGGGCTACGAGCAGTACTTC.

The CDR3: CASQRDRINYGYTF. In DNA form, the CDR3 reads TGTGCCAGCCAAAGGGACAGGATAAACTATGGCTACACCTTC. The rearrangement joins TRBV12-3 or TRBV12-4 to TRBJ1-2; 8 bases fit TRBD1. V was pared by 8 bases and J by 2 bases, with 7 bases of the junction left unmatched. The CDR3 is 14 amino acids.

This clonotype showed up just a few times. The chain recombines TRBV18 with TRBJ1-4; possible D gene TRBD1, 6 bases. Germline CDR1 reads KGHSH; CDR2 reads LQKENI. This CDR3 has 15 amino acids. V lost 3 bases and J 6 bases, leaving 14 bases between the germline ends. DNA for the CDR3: TGTGCCAGCTCACCGCGACAGGCGGTGGATGAAAAACTGTTTTTT. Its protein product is CASSPRQAVDEKLFF.

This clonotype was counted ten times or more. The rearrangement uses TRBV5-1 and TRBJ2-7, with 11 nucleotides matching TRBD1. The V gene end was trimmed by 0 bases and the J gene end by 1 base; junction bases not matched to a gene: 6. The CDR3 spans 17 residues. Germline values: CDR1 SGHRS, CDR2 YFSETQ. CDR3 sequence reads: CASSLARGTGGSYEQYF. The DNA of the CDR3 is TGCGCCAGCAGCTTGGCACGTGGGACAGGGGGTTCCTACGAGCAGTACTTC.

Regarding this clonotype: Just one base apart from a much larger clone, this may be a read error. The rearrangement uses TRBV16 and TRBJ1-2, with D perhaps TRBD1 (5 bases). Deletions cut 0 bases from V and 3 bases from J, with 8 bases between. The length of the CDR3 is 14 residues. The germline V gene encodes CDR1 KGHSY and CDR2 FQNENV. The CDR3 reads CASSQSRDDYGYTF. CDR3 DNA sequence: TGTGCCAGCAGCCAATCGAGGGACGACTATGGCTACACCTTC.

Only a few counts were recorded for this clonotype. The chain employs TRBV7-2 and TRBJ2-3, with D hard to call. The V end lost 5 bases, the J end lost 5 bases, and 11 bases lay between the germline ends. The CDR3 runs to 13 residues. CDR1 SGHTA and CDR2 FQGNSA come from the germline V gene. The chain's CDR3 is CASSPPAQDTQYF. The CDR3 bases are TGTGCCAGCAGCCCCCCGGCCCAAGATACGCAGTATTTT.

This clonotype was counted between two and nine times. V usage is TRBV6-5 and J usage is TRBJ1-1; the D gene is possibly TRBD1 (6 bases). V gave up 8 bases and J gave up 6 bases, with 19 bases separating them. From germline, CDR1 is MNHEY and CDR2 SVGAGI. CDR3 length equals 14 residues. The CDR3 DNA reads TGTGCCAGCGGGGTCAGGGGTGAAGGAGCTGAAGCTTTCTTT. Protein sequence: CASGVRGEGAEAFF.

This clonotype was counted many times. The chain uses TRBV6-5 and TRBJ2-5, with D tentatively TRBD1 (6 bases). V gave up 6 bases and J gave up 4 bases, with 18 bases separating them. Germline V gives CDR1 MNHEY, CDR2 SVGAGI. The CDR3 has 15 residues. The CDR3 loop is CASSPLGGATETQYF. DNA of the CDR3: TGTGCCAGCAGCCCTTTAGGGGGTGCAACAGAGACCCAGTACTTC.

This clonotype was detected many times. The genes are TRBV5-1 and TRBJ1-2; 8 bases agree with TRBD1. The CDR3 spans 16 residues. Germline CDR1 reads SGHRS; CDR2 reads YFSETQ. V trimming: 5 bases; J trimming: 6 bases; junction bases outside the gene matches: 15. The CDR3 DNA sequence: TGCGCCAGCAGGGCCGGGACAGGCCCCCTAACTGATGGCTACACCTTC. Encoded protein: CASRAGTGPLTDGYTF. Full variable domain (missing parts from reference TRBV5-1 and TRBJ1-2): KAGVTQTPRYLIKTRGQQVTLSCSPISGHRSVSWYQQTPGQGLQFLFEYFSETQRNKGNFPGRFSGRQFSNSRSEMNVSTLELGDSALYLCASRAGTGPLTDGYTFGSGTRLTVV.

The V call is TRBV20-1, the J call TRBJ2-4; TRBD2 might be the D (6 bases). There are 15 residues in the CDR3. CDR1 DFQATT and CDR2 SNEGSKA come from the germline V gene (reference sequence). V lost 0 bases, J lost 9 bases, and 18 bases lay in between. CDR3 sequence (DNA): TGCAGTGCTAGAGATAGGCGGGGTACCCAGGGCATTCAGTACTTC. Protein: CSARDRRGTQGIQYF.

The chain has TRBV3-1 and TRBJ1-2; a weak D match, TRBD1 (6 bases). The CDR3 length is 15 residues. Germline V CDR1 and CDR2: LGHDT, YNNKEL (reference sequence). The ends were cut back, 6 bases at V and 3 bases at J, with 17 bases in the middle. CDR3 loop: CASSRSRGADYGYTF. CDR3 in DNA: TGTGCCAGCAGTCGAAGTCGGGGGGCTGACTATGGCTACACCTTC.

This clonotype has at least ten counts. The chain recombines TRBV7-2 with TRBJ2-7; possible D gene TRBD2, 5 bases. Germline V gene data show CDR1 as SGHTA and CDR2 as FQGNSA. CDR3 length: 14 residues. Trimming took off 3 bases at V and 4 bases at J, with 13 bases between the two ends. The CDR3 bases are TGTGCCAGCAGCTTTGAGGGTTCTTCTTACGAGCAGTACTTC. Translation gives CASSFEGSSYEQYF.

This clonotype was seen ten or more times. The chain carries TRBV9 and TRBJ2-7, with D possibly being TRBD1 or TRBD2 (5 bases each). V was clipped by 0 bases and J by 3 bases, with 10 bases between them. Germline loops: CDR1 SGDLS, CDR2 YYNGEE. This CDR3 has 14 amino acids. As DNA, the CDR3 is TGTGCCAGCAGCGTAGGTGGGGGTGGCTACGAGCAGTACTTC. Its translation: CASSVGGGGYEQYF.

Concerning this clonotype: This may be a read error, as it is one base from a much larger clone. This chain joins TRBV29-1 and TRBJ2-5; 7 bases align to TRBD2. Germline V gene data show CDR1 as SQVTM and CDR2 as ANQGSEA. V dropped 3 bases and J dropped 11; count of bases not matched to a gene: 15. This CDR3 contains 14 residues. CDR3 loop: CSVERGGALNEQYF. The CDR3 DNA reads TGCAGCGTTGAGCGCGGGGGTGCTCTCAATGAGCAGTACTTC.

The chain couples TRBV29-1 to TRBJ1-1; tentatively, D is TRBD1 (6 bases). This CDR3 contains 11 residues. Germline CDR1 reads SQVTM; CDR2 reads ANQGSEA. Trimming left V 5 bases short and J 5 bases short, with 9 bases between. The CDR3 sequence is CSVSRGTEAFF. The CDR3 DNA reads TGCAGCGTTTCCAGGGGAACTGAAGCTTTCTTT.

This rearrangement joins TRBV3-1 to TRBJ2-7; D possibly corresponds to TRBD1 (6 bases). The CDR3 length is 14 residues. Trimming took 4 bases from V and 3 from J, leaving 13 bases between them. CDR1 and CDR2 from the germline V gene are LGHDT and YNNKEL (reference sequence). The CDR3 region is CASSPSGQSYEQYF. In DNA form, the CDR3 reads TGTGCCAGCAGCCCCTCAGGACAGAGCTACGAGCAGTACTTC.

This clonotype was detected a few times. As DNA, the CDR3 is TGTGCCAGCAGCCCGGCAGTTAGTTGGGAGCAGTACTTC. This translates into CASSPAVSWEQYF. This rearrangement joins TRBV7-9 to TRBJ2-7; D gene uncertain. Germline assignment: CDR1 SEHNR and CDR2 FQNEAQ (reference sequence). This CDR3 has 13 amino acids. Between the trimmed V and J ends, which lost 5 bases and 7 bases, there was a span of 15 bases.

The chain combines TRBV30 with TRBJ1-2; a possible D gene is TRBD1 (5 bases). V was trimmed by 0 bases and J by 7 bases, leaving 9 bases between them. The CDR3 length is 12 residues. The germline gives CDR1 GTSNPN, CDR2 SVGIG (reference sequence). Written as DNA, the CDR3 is TGTGCCTGGAGTGTCGGAACAGGTGGCTACACCTTC. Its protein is CAWSVGTGGYTF.

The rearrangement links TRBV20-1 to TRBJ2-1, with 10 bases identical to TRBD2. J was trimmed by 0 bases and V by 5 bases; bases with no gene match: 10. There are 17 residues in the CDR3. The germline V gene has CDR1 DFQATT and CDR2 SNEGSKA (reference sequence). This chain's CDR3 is CSALHPSGGSSYNEQFF. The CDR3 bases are TGCAGTGCTCTCCACCCTAGCGGGGGTAGCTCCTACAATGAGCAGTTCTTC.

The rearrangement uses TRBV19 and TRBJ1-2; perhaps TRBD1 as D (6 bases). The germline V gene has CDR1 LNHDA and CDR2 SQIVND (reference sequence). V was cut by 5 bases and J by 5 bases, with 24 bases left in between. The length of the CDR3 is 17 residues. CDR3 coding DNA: TGTGCCAGTAGTCCCGCCTTGGGGGGGCTCGGAGAGTATGGCTACACCTTC. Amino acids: CASSPALGGLGEYGYTF.